This TCR beta chain was recorded in a study of control samples from healthy donors and cancer patients. Profiled with immunoSEQ multiplex PCR; TCRdb holds only in-frame clones, not every one. Of 150,000 to 200,000 clones detected, over 80% appear once; the ten largest clones hold over 1.1%. With respect to this clone: Other DNA sequences in the sample encode the same CDR3.

This clonotype was sampled from a man aged 18 to 30 in good health. Sequenced input: blood.

DNA for the CDR3: TGTGCCAGCAGCCTCACCGGGGAGCTGTTTTTT. It encodes CASSLTGELFF. The genes are TRBV7-3 and TRBJ2-2; no clear D. Trimming pared 5 bases from V and 4 bases from J, leaving 2 bases between. The CDR3 runs to 11 residues. Germline CDR1 and CDR2: SGHTA and FQGTGA.